One sample yielded the 3 T cell receptor beta chains listed below, sequenced in a study of T cell responses to AZD1222 COVID-19 vaccine. Method: immunoSEQ multiplex PCR; TCRdb's copy keeps in-frame clones and lacks some. The sample has 200,000 to 250,000 clones, about 93% seen once. The sequencing here drew on peripheral blood, taken on day 0 of MenACWY control vaccination. The receptors originated from an adult in good health.

The chain employs TRBV10-1 and TRBJ2-7, with TRBD2 matching 7 bases. Germline CDR1 reads WNHNN; CDR2 reads SYGVQD (reference sequence). The CDR3 is made up of 16 amino acids. Losses at the gene ends were 3 bases for V and 4 bases for J; bases not matched to a gene: 12. The CDR3 DNA reads TGCGCCAGCAGTGAAAGGAAAGGTCTAGCGGATTACGAGCAGTACTTC. Translated, it gives CASSERKGLADYEQYF.

As to this clone: The same CDR3 is also encoded by other DNA sequences in this sample. The chain recombines TRBV9 with TRBJ1-1; possibly TRBD1 for D (5 bases). Trimming took off 4 bases at V and 0 bases at J, with 7 bases between the two ends. The CDR3 has 13 residues. Per germline, CDR1 SGDLS and CDR2 YYNGEE. The CDR3 nucleotides read TGTGCCAGCAGCCGGGGGTTGAACACTGAAGCTTTCTTT. Its translation is CASSRGLNTEAFF.

The CDR3 sequence: CASSPRQGPYNEQFF. The CDR3, as DNA: TGTGCCAGCTCACCACGACAGGGGCCCTACAATGAGCAGTTCTTC. The chain links TRBV18 to TRBJ2-1; 8 bases align to TRBD1. CDR1 is KGHSH and CDR2 is LQKENI in the germline V gene. V dropped 1 base and J dropped 2; count of bases not matched to a gene: 1. The CDR3 extends over 15 amino acids.